This T cell receptor (beta chain) was captured by sequencing in a study of T cells in women clearing cervical HPV infection (dated by TCRdb to 2017 to 2018). Describing the broader study: The cases were roughly 23 women with histologically confirmed HPV16-related CIN3 or worse, and 2 of those women had invasive cancers. Controls were 25 women whose single incident HPV16 infection cleared within 12 months without precancer or cancer developing. Cases and controls were matched on age within five years and on year of sample collection. The parent cohort enrolled 10,000 to 11,000 women aged 18 or older in Guanacaste, Costa Rica, in about 1993 to 1995 and followed the women for around 7 years. Among cases, blood sampling occurred a median of about 160 days after lesion detection, with an interquartile range of roughly 85 to 220 days. Blood from cases was collected at the visit at which the lesion was first identified, whereas blood from controls was collected once infection was no longer detected. Quality controls consisted of five blinded duplicates per group, for a total of about 60 samples made up of roughly 50 participants and some 10 replicates. An exploratory proof-of-principle case-control study, nested within the Guanacaste HPV Natural History Study in Costa Rica, was conducted to compare TCR repertoires across cervical HPV16 outcomes. HLA typing was available for only a few women, so HLA type could not be excluded as a confounder. Cases had a median age of approximately 35 years compared with approximately 40 for controls, and baseline characteristics showed no significant differences between the groups. Results and caveats for the whole study, not just this receptor: Because of the cross-sectional design, the study could not determine whether the associations came before infection or resulted from infection, and neither effector/memory subsets nor HPV-specific T cells were isolated. Random forest classifiers that combined richness and V gene abundances separated cases from controls with an estimated AUC of around 0.84. Because the number of T cells in each sample was unknown, differences in richness could reflect differing T-cell content rather than repertoire biology. Significantly higher TCR repertoire richness was observed in CIN3+ cases than in controls across sequencing depths, whereas no difference in evenness was found. Lower TRBV6-7 relative abundance was observed in cases than in controls (about 0.1% versus 0.15%; Bonferroni P = 0.0008).

TCR beta CDR3 regions were amplified by multiplex PCR from an average of roughly 1,200 ng genomic DNA per sample using the immunoSEQ assay. To correct primer bias, the assay used a complete synthetic TCR repertoire to set an amplification baseline. The amplicons were sequenced using the Illumina platform. The paper's processing steps were these. Error correction of the sequences involved clustering with frequency ratios plus a modified nearest-neighbor algorithm, after which the sequences were analyzed in the immunoSEQ Analyzer using IMGT gene definitions. At each rarefaction depth, TCR richness and evenness were averaged across 20 rarefaction repeats, and any sample with fewer sequences than the depth was left out. Wilcoxon rank sum tests with FDR correction were used to compare relative abundances of V, D and J genes between the groups. For the blinded duplicates, the intraclass correlation was 95% to 96% for TCR richness and averaged 76.4% across around 61 gene segments. Held by TCRdb, this immuneACCESS table contains in-frame sequences only and omits some clones. Under half of the omission traces to an unresolved V gene where checked; the cause of the rest is unknown. V and J calls and clone size are those listed in that table; D and trimming were worked out from the DNA. This sample's clone table shows tens of thousands of clones. 9.5% to 10% of the sample goes to the ten largest clones.

Notes on this clone: Its specific antigen is unknown. Read sequence stops 3 residues before the CDR3 end, and the germline J gene provides the missing end.

The CDR3 contains 11 residues, cysteine and phenylalanine counted. The DNA covers only part of the CDR3, 24 bases in frame from base 1. The trim is 5 bases for V and 7 bases for J, with a gap of 8 bases between the germline ends. CDR1 SGHTA and CDR2 FQGNSA were looked up in the germline V gene. Every participant had a single incident cervical HPV16 infection, and women with prevalent HPV16 infections were excluded. Cervical HPV DNA was detected by MY09/MY11 PCR, and genotyping was performed by dot-blot hybridization. Around 16 mL of heparinized blood were centrifuged, and the buffy coat was aliquoted, frozen at -30°C, then stored at -80°C. QIAGEN kits were used to extract genomic DNA from the buffy coat specimens.

This TCR was recovered from a woman aged 18-70 years with a cervical HPV16 infection that either progressed to CIN3+ or cleared (not recorded which). Sequencing input: blood buffy coat. Recombination linked TRBV7-2 to TRBJ2-5; the D segment cannot be called with confidence. The DNA read from the CDR3 is TGTGCCAGCAGCGCCGCCGGGACC. Its protein product is CASSAAGT. Given in full, the CDR3 is CASSAAGTQYF.